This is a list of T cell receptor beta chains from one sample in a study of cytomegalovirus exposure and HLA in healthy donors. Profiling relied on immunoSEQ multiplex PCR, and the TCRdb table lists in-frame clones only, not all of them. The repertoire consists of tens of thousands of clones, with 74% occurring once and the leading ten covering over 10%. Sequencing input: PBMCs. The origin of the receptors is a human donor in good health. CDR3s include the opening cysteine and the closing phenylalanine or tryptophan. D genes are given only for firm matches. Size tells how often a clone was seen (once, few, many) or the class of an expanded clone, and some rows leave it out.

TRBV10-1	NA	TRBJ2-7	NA	CASSESDGGIYEQYF	TGCGCCAGCAGTGAGTCAGACGGAGGAATCTACGAGCAGTACTTC
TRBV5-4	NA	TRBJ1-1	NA	CASSPYHINTEAFF	TGTGCCAGCAGCCCTTATCACATCAACACTGAAGCTTTCTTT
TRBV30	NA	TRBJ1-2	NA	CAFLGPRRLSNYGYTF	TGTGCCTTCCTTGGCCCACGTCGACTATCTAACTATGGCTACACCTTC
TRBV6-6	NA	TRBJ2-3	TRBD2	CASKLAGGDTQYF	TGTGCCAGCAAACTAGCGGGAGGAGATACGCAGTATTTT
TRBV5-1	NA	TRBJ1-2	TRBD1	CASSLGDSNWVNYGYTF	TGCGCCAGCAGCTTGGGGGACAGCAACTGGGTTAACTATGGCTACACCTTC
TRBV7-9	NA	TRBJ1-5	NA	CASSFVGDNQPQHF	TGTGCCAGCAGCTTCGTAGGAGACAATCAGCCCCAGCATTTT
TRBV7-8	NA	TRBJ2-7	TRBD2	CASRPGGDEQYF	TGTGCCAGCAGACCCGGGGGGGACGAGCAGTACTTC
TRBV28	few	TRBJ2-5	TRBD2	CASSYGTSGRTETQYF	TGTGCCAGCAGTTACGGGACTAGCGGGAGAACAGAGACCCAGTACTTC
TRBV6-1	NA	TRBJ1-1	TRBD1	CASSEMGQGPQTEAFF	TGTGCCAGCAGTGAAATGGGACAGGGGCCCCAGACTGAAGCTTTCTTT
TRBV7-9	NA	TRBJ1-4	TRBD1	CASSYQGAHNEKLFF	TGTGCCAGCAGCTATCAGGGGGCGCATAATGAAAAACTGTTTTTT
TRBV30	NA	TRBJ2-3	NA	CAWSEGHLSRGDTQYF	TGTGCCTGGAGTGAGGGGCACCTCTCCAGGGGAGATACGCAGTATTTT
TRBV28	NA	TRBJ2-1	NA	CASKGTQGRSSYNEQFF	TGTGCCAGCAAAGGGACACAGGGTCGGAGCTCCTACAATGAGCAGTTCTTC
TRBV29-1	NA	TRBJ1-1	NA	CSVETGNTEAFF	TGCAGCGTTGAGACGGGGAACACTGAAGCTTTCTTT
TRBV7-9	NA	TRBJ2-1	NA	CASSSPDFRSYNEQFF	TGTGCCAGCAGCTCCCCTGACTTCCGCTCCTACAATGAGCAGTTCTTC
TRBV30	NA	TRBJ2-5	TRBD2	CACWTSGRTETQYF	TGTGCCTGTTGGACTAGCGGGAGGACTGAGACCCAGTACTTC